Below, 6 T cell receptor beta chains from the same sample are listed, as sequenced in a study of cytomegalovirus exposure and HLA in healthy donors. The study ran its PCR with 60 Vbeta and 13 Jbeta primers. Profiling relied on immunoSEQ multiplex PCR, and the TCRdb table lists in-frame clones only, not all of them. This table holds about 160,000 clones, roughly 70% found once. Sequences were obtained from PBMCs. The receptors derive from a woman aged 50 to 60 in good health and CMV-seropositive.

The V gene is TRBV7-9, the J gene TRBJ2-1; TRBD2 agrees at 9 bases. CDR3 length equals 19 residues. Looked up from germline, CDR1 is SEHNR and CDR2 is FQNEAQ (reference sequence). V trimming: 1 base; J trimming: 5 bases; junction bases outside the gene matches: 15. In DNA, the CDR3 is TGTGCCAGCAGCTTAGGCCGATGGCGGGGGGGTTTATTTCACAATGAGCAGTTCTTC. This encodes CASSLGRWRGGLFHNEQFF.

Written as DNA, the CDR3 is TGTGCCAGCAGTGAATTTGCGGGGGGTGCCTACAATGAGCAGTTCTTC. This codes for CASSEFAGGAYNEQFF. The genes are TRBV25-1 and TRBJ2-1; TRBD2 matches 8 bases. CDR3 size: 16 residues. V was pared by 1 base and J by 2 bases, with 4 bases of the junction left unmatched. Germline V gives CDR1 MGHDK, CDR2 SYGVNS.

The sample holds one count of this clone. The V call is TRBV7-3, the J call TRBJ2-1; TRBD2 is a possible D gene (6 bases). V was trimmed by 11 bases and J by 6 bases, leaving 11 bases between them. This CDR3 comprises 11 residues. Germline lookup yields CDR1 SGHTA and CDR2 FQGTGA. CDR3 sequence (DNA): TGTGCCTCGGGGGTGGGCAATGAGCAGTTCTTC. This translates into CASGVGNEQFF.

This clone was seen only once. The chain employs TRBV2 and TRBJ1-1; TRBD1 might be the D (5 bases). The CDR3 covers 16 residues. V was clipped by 1 base and J by 3 bases, with 15 bases between them. Germline CDR1 reads SNHLY; CDR2 reads FYNNEI. CDR3 in DNA: TGTGCCAGCAGTGAAGACGCGGGGCTTGCGTACACTGAAGCTTTCTTT. Encoded protein: CASSEDAGLAYTEAFF.

The CDR3 sequence is CASSSGQGDYEQYF. The CDR3 coding sequence is TGTGCCAGCTCATCAGGACAGGGTGACTACGAGCAGTACTTC. The V call is TRBV18, the J call TRBJ2-7; 8 bases are a match to TRBD1. CDR1 is KGHSH, CDR2 LQKENI, per germline. The junction had 6 bases not matched to a gene; V was cut back by 5 bases and J by 3 bases. The CDR3 runs to 14 residues.

CDR3 in DNA: TGCGCCAGCAGCGCCTCCAGTGATTATAATTCACCCCTCCACTTT. This encodes CASSASSDYNSPLHF. V usage is TRBV5-1 and J usage is TRBJ1-6, with D uncertain. V gave up 4 bases and J gave up 4 bases, with 12 bases separating them. CDR1 SGHRS and CDR2 YFSETQ come from the germline V gene. The CDR3 has 15 residues.